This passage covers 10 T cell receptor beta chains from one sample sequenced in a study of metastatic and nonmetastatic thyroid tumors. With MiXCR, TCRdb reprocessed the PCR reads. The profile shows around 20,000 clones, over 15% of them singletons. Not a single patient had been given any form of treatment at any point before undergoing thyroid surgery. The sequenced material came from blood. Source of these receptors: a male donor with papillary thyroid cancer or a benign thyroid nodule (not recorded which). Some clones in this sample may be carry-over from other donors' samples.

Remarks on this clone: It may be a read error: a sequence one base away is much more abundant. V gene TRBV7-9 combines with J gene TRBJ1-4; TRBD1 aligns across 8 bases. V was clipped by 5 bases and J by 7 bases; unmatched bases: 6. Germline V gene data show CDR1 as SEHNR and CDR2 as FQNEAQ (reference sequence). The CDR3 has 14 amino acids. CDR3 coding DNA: TGTGCCAGCAGCCAGACAGGGGAGGGTGAAAAACTGTTTTTT. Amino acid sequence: CASSQTGEGEKLFF.

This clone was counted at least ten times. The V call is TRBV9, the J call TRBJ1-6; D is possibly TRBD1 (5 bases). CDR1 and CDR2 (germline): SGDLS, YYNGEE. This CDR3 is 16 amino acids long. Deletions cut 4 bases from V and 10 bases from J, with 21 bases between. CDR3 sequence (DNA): TGTGCCAGCAGCTCTCCTCAGGGTGTAGAAAGCTCACCCCTCCACTTT. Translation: CASSSPQGVESSPLHF.

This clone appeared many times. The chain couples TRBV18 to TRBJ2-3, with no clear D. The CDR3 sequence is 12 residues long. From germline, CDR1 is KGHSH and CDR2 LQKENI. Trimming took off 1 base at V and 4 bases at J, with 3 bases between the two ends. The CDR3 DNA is TGTGCCAGCTCACCACTCGCAGATACGCAGTATTTT. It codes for CASSPLADTQYF. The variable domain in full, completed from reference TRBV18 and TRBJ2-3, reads NAGVMQNPRHLVRRRGQEARLRCSPMKGHSHVYWYRQLPEEGLKFMVYLQKENIIDESGMPKERFSAEFPKEGPSILRIQQVVRGDSAAYFCASSPLADTQYFGPGTRLTVL.

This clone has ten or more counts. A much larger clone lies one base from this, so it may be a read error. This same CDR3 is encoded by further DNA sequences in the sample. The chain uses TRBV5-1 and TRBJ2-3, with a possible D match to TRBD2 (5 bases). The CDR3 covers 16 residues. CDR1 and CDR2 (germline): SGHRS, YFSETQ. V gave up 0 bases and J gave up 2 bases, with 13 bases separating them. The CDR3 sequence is CASSLGLAGFTDTQYF. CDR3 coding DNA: TGCGCCAGCAGCTTGGGACTGGCGGGTTTCACAGATACGCAGTATTTT.

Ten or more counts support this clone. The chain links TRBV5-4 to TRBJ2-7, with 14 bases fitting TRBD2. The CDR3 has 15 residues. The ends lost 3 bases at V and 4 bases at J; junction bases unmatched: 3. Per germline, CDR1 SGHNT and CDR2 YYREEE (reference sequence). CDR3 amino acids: CASSSGLAGGYEQYF. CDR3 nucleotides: TGTGCCAGCAGCTCCGGACTAGCGGGAGGTTACGAGCAGTACTTC.

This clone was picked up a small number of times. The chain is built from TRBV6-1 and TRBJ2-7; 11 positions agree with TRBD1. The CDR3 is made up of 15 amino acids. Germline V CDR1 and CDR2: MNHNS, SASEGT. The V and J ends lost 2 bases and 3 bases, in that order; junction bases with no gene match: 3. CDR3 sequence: CASSEPGTGGYEQYF. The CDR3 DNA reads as TGTGCCAGCAGTGAACCCGGGACAGGGGGCTACGAGCAGTACTTC.

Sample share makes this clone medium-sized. The CDR3 coding sequence is TGTGCCAGCGTGAGGGCAGGGGAAACTGAAGCTTTCTTT. Amino acid sequence: CASVRAGETEAFF. V and J are TRBV6-1 and TRBJ1-1, with D perhaps matching TRBD1 (6 bases). Germline V gene sequence: CDR1 MNHNS, CDR2 SASEGT. This CDR3 contains 13 residues. The V end lost 8 bases, the J end lost 5 bases, and 15 bases lay between the germline ends.

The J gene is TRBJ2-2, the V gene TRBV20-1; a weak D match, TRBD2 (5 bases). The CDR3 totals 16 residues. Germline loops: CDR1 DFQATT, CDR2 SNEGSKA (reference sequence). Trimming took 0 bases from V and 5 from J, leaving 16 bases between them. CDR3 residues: CSARDVLRVPTGELFF. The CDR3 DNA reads TGCAGTGCTAGAGATGTTCTGCGGGTACCGACCGGGGAGCTGTTTTTT.

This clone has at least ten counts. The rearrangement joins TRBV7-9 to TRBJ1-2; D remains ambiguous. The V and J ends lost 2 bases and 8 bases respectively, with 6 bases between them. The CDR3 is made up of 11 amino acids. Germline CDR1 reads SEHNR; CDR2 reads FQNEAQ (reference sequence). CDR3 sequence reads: CASSLLRGYTF. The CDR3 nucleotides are TGTGCCAGCAGCTTACTTCGAGGCTACACCTTC. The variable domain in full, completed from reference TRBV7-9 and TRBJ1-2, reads DTGVSQNPRHKITKRGQNVTFRCDPISEHNRLYWYRQTLGQGPEFLTYFQNEAQLEKSRLLSDRFSAERPKGSFSTLEIQRTEQGDSAMYLCASSLLRGYTFGSGTRLTVV.

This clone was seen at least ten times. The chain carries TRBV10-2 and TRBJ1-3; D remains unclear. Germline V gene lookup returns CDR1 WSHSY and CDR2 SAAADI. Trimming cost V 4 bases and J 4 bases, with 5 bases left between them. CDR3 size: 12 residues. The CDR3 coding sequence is TGCGCCAGCAGTGCGGGAGGAAACACCATATATTTT. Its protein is CASSAGGNTIYF.